The present T cell receptor beta chain was sequenced within a study of cytomegalovirus exposure and HLA in healthy donors. Germline lookup yields CDR1 GTSNPN and CDR2 SVGIG (reference sequence). There are 15 residues in the CDR3. V shed 1 base and J 0 bases; nucleotides not matched to a gene: 3. Primers for the PCR totalled 60 Vbeta and 13 Jbeta. Libraries were prepared by immunoSEQ multiplex PCR; TCRdb keeps only in-frame clonotypes and omits some of them. This table has about 220,000 clones, about 74% appearing once. Remarks on this clone: Its antigen is not known. The CDR3 does not end in the conserved phenylalanine or tryptophan, so this is likely a read error.

Points from the study as a whole: Listed as cytomegalovirus-associated were over 150 TCR beta chains. In a later analysis, 15,000 to 20,000 TCR beta sequences were associated with HLA alleles at 0.05 false discovery rate. A missense DCLRE1C variant was associated with V- and J-gene trimming of TCR beta chains in a later analysis, and an independent cohort replicated the association.

The clonotype was recovered from a woman in her 30s in good health and CMV-seronegative. Sequences were obtained from PBMCs. The rearrangement joins TRBV30 to TRBJ1-3, with 7 bases lining up with TRBD1. CDR3 nucleotides: TGTGCCTGGAGTGGGGGACAGTACTCTGGAAACACCATATATTTG. This gives the protein CAWSGGQYSGNTIYL.